Listed below are T cell receptor beta chains from one sample, sequenced in a study of early T cells in non-severe SARS-CoV-2 infection. Each CDR3 protein is one row after TCRdb ran MiXCR on the 5' RACE reads. The sample records about 41,000 distinct CDR3 sequences, approximately 11% being singletons. What was sequenced was whole blood. These receptor sequences come from an adult who was a healthcare worker with PCR-confirmed SARS-CoV-2 infection or an uninfected control (not recorded which). The CDR3 runs from the conserved cysteine through the conserved F or W. Each record gives: D gene, J gene, V gene, clone size, CDR3 protein, CDR3 DNA. The D gene is left open where the match is weak. Size tells how often a clone was seen (once, few, many) or the class of an expanded clone, and some rows leave it out.

d_gene: -
j_gene: TRBJ2-7
v_gene: TRBV29-1
abundance: many
CDR3aa: CSAYSFGQVDNEQYF
CDR3nt: TGCAGCGCCTACTCTTTTGGTCAGGTGGATAACGAGCAGTACTTC

d_gene: -
j_gene: TRBJ1-5
v_gene: TRBV4-2
abundance: -
CDR3aa: CASSPFLLPGTNSNQPQHF
CDR3nt: TGTGCCAGCAGCCCTTTCCTGCTCCCCGGGACAAATAGCAATCAGCCCCAGCATTTT

d_gene: TRBD1
j_gene: TRBJ1-5
v_gene: TRBV20-1
abundance: many
CDR3aa: CSAETGDQPQHF
CDR3nt: TGCAGTGCTGAGACAGGGGATCAGCCCCAGCATTTT

d_gene: TRBD2
j_gene: TRBJ2-3
v_gene: TRBV5-5
abundance: -
CDR3aa: CASSFFSGGTDTQYF
CDR3nt: TGTGCCAGCAGCTTCTTTAGCGGGGGCACAGATACGCAGTATTTT

d_gene: -
j_gene: TRBJ2-2
v_gene: TRBV6-6
abundance: many
CDR3aa: CASTLGGINTGELFF
CDR3nt: TGTGCCAGCACCTTGGGAGGAATTAACACCGGGGAGCTGTTTTTT

d_gene: TRBD1
j_gene: TRBJ1-5
v_gene: TRBV7-8
abundance: many
CDR3aa: CASSLNYRGQGVRSSQPQHF
CDR3nt: TGTGCCAGCAGCTTAAATTACCGTGGACAGGGGGTAAGAAGTAGTCAGCCCCAGCATTTT

d_gene: TRBD2
j_gene: TRBJ2-1
v_gene: TRBV27
abundance: -
CDR3aa: CASTSGGSYNEQFF
CDR3nt: TGTGCCAGCACTAGCGGGGGATCCTACAATGAGCAGTTCTTC

d_gene: -
j_gene: TRBJ1-1
v_gene: TRBV18
abundance: few
CDR3aa: CASSPKGVNTEAFF
CDR3nt: TGTGCCAGCTCACCAAAGGGGGTGAACACTGAAGCTTTCTTT

d_gene: TRBD2
j_gene: TRBJ2-5
v_gene: TRBV10-3
abundance: -
CDR3aa: CAIGLAGETQYF
CDR3nt: TGTGCCATCGGACTAGCGGGGGAGACCCAGTACTTC

d_gene: -
j_gene: TRBJ2-1
v_gene: TRBV5-4
abundance: -
CDR3aa: CASSLGQSSSSYNEQFF
CDR3nt: TGTGCCAGCAGCTTGGGACAGTCTTCGAGCTCCTACAATGAGCAGTTCTTC

d_gene: TRBD1
j_gene: TRBJ2-3
v_gene: TRBV6-2/TRBV6-3
abundance: few
CDR3aa: CASSLTGDTQYF
CDR3nt: TGTGCCAGCAGTCTGACAGGGGATACGCAGTATTTT

d_gene: -
j_gene: TRBJ1-2
v_gene: TRBV12-3/TRBV12-4
abundance: many
CDR3aa: CASCKQGSIYGYTF
CDR3nt: TGTGCCAGCTGTAAACAAGGGAGTATCTATGGCTACACCTTC

d_gene: -
j_gene: TRBJ2-2
v_gene: TRBV9
abundance: -
CDR3aa: CVSSVSAGELFF
CDR3nt: TGTGTCAGCAGCGTATCTGCCGGGGAGCTGTTTTTT

d_gene: TRBD1
j_gene: TRBJ1-2
v_gene: TRBV6-5
abundance: many
CDR3aa: CASTYRGRGYTF
CDR3nt: TGTGCCAGCACGTATAGGGGGCGAGGCTACACCTTC

d_gene: -
j_gene: TRBJ1-1
v_gene: TRBV3-1
abundance: many
CDR3aa: CASSHINEAFF
CDR3nt: TGTGCCAGCAGCCATATCAATGAAGCTTTCTTT

d_gene: -
j_gene: TRBJ2-3
v_gene: TRBV5-1
abundance: few
CDR3aa: CASSLEPAGDTQYF
CDR3nt: TGCGCCAGCAGCTTGGAGCCAGCCGGAGATACGCAGTATTTT